Sequencing of this T cell receptor (beta chain) was carried out in a study of response to subunit inactivated influenza vaccine. Study-wide points: Authors suggested seasonal influenza vaccinations each recruit few new T cells.

TCRdb reanalysed the RT-PCR reads using MiXCR and keeps one entry per CDR3 protein. The sample has 710,000 or so distinct CDR3 sequences, approximately 14% seen once. About this clonotype: The antigen is undetermined.

The clonotype was recovered from a man in his forties or fifties who received an inactivated influenza vaccine. Sample: PBMCs from blood, taken less than 13 days after vaccination.

The CDR3 is CATTSDTDTQYF. CDR3 nucleotides: TGTGCCACTACTAGCGACACAGATACGCAGTATTTT. The chain uses TRBV6-5 and TRBJ2-3; 7 bases are a match to TRBD2. The CDR3 spans 12 residues. The V gene end was trimmed by 10 bases and the J gene end by 2 bases; junction bases not matched to a gene: 3. Germline loops: CDR1 MNHEY, CDR2 SVGAGI.